This T cell receptor beta chain originates from a study of blood T cells in healthy people across ages. Study conclusions and caveats: The recorded TCR beta diversity per million T cells decreased in a roughly linear manner with age. Diversity was higher, and naive CD4+ cells more numerous, in long-lived donors than in aged donors. Estimated diversity, derived from one million T cells, was regarded as an underestimate.

It was with a sample-barcoded 5' primer and a J-beta primer mix that a second PCR of about 6 to 12 cycles was run. TCRdb re-called the 5' RACE reads with MiXCR, one entry per CDR3 protein. The sample has about 810,000 distinct CDR3 sequences; roughly 40% are singletons. The sample providers were healthy Caucasian people from Russia, aged roughly 6 to 90. Many counts were recorded for this clonotype. What it recognizes is unknown. The ends were cut back, 4 bases at V and 4 bases at J, with 9 bases in the middle. Germline values: CDR1 LGHNA, CDR2 YNFKEQ. This CDR3 comprises 13 residues. Source material: blood. The gene calls are TRBV4-2 and TRBJ2-3; D unresolved. This receptor was identified in a man aged 18 to 30 in good health. CDR3 sequence reads: CASSPPRPDTQYF. CDR3 nucleotides: TGTGCCAGCAGCCCCCCGCGCCCAGATACGCAGTATTTT.